The 2 T cell receptor beta chains given below trace back to one sample, sequenced in a study of blood T cell repertoires in COVID-19. Clones were sequenced by immunoSEQ multiplex PCR, and TCRdb holds only the in-frame ones, with some missing. This table holds 12,000 to 15,000 clones, 75% to 90% found once. The sample consisted of peripheral blood. The receptors derive from a man aged 40-55 years with active or convalescent COVID-19.

The rearrangement joins TRBV29-1 to TRBJ2-7, with 10 bases identical to TRBD1. The junction had 3 bases not matched to a gene; V was cut back by 4 bases and J by 6 bases. The V gene's germline CDR1 is SQVTM and CDR2 ANQGSEA. The CDR3 totals 12 residues. The chain's CDR3 is CSVVGQGIEQYF. DNA for the CDR3: TGCAGCGTTGTGGGACAGGGGATCGAGCAGTACTTC.

The rearrangement uses TRBV20-1 and TRBJ1-3; D remains unclear. There are 12 residues in the CDR3. CDR1 DFQATT and CDR2 SNEGSKA come from the germline V gene (reference sequence). Trimming shortened V by 3 bases and J by 2 bases, and 5 bases separated the two germline ends. The CDR3 protein is CSASWPGNTIYF. The CDR3 DNA sequence: TGCAGTGCTAGTTGGCCTGGAAACACCATATATTTT.